One and the same sample provided the 18 T cell receptor beta chains below, sequenced in a study of cytomegalovirus exposure and HLA in healthy donors. In the PCR, 60 Vbeta and 13 Jbeta primers were used. Generated by immunoSEQ multiplex PCR, the TCRdb table keeps only in-frame clones and is missing some. Among 200,000 to 250,000 clones listed, around 76% were seen once. Sequencing was performed on PBMCs. Receptor source: a young man in good health and CMV-seronegative.

The chain employs TRBV5-1 and TRBJ1-2; 7 nucleotides line up with TRBD1. Trimming at V came to 2 bases and at J to 7 bases, leaving 8 bases not matched to a gene. Per germline, CDR1 SGHRS and CDR2 YFSETQ. The CDR3 is 14 residues long. The CDR3 region is CASSFQGDSGGYTF. The DNA for the CDR3 is TGCGCCAGCAGCTTTCAGGGGGACTCGGGTGGCTACACCTTC.

In this sample, this clone turned up a few times. The CDR3 loop is CAWSPGTGAGYTF. The CDR3 DNA reads as TGTGCCTGGAGCCCCGGGACAGGCGCTGGCTACACCTTC. The chain employs TRBV30 and TRBJ1-2; 8 bases match TRBD1. CDR3 length: 13 amino acids. Trimming removed 3 bases from V and 7 bases from J; junction bases left unmatched: 7. Looked up from germline, CDR1 is GTSNPN and CDR2 is SVGIG (reference sequence).

This clone was observed a few times. The J gene is TRBJ2-2, the V gene TRBV15, with TRBD2 matching 8 bases. CDR1 LNHNV and CDR2 YYDKDF come from the germline V gene (reference sequence). The J segment lost 1 base and the V segment lost 3 bases, leaving 7 bases of the junction unmatched. The CDR3 spans 17 residues. CDR3 sequence (DNA): TGTGCCACCAGCAGGCTAGCCCTAGCGGGGAACACCGGGGAGCTGTTTTTT. Protein product: CATSRLALAGNTGELFF. Full variable domain (remainder filled in from reference TRBV15 and TRBJ2-2): DAMVIQNPRYQVTQFGKPVTLSCSQTLNHNVMYWYQQKSSQAPKLLFHYYDKDFNNEADTPDNFQSRRPNTSFCFLDIRSPGLGDTAMYLCATSRLALAGNTGELFFGEGSRLTVL.

CDR3 region: CASRGEVSTYEQYF. In DNA, the CDR3 is TGCGCCAGCAGGGGAGAGGTTTCAACCTACGAGCAGTACTTC. The chain is built from TRBV5-1 and TRBJ2-7; perhaps TRBD2 as D (5 bases). V was clipped by 5 bases and J by 2 bases, with 14 bases between them. The CDR3 loop spans 14 amino acids. Germline loops: CDR1 SGHRS, CDR2 YFSETQ.

The V call is TRBV6-1, the J call TRBJ2-3, with D hard to call. Germline lookup yields CDR1 MNHNS and CDR2 SASEGT. The CDR3 is 16 amino acids. V lost 2 bases and J 3 bases, leaving 15 bases between the germline ends. In DNA form, the CDR3 reads TGTGCCAGCAGTGAAATCTCCTTTGCGGAGACAGATACGCAGTATTTT. Translating it yields CASSEISFAETDTQYF.

The V and J genes are TRBV6-5 and TRBJ1-5; possible D gene TRBD1, 5 bases. The CDR3 contains 14 residues. The V end was cut by 6 bases, the J end by 3 bases, with 12 bases between. Germline V lookup: CDR1 MNHEY, CDR2 SVGAGI. This chain's CDR3 is CASSLRVYNQPQHF. In DNA, the CDR3 is TGTGCCAGCAGCCTCAGGGTTTACAATCAGCCCCAGCATTTT.

The chain joins TRBV30 to TRBJ2-5; TRBD2 aligns across 9 bases. Germline V gene data show CDR1 as GTSNPN and CDR2 as SVGIG (reference sequence). V trimming: 2 bases; J trimming: 5 bases; junction bases outside the gene matches: 6. The CDR3 length is 14 residues. CDR3 sequence reads: CAWSKGLAGETQYF. CDR3 sequence (DNA): TGTGCCTGGAGTAAGGGACTAGCAGGGGAGACCCAGTACTTC.

In its sample, this clone was seen a few times. One junction end disagrees with the germline gene, perhaps due to a read error. The chain is built from TRBV20-1 and TRBJ1-1; no definite D call. The CDR3 has 10 residues. Germline CDR1 and CDR2: DFQATT and SNEGSKA (reference sequence). The CDR3 sequence: CSAGPSISPF. As DNA, the CDR3 is TGCAGTGCTGGCCCCTCCATCTCACCCTTT.

The chain links TRBV5-1 to TRBJ2-3; a possible D gene is TRBD1 (5 bases). The CDR3 length is 14 residues. V was shortened by 2 bases and J by 4 bases, with 11 bases between the two germline ends. The germline gives CDR1 SGHRS, CDR2 YFSETQ. The CDR3, as DNA: TGCGCCAGCAGCTTAAGGGGTCCGGCAGATACGCAGTATTTT. This sequence encodes CASSLRGPADTQYF. The whole variable domain, filled in from reference TRBV5-1 and TRBJ2-3, reads KAGVTQTPRYLIKTRGQQVTLSCSPISGHRSVSWYQQTPGQGLQFLFEYFSETQRNKGNFPGRFSGRQFSNSRSEMNVSTLELGDSALYLCASSLRGPADTQYFGPGTRLTVL.

V and J are TRBV19 and TRBJ1-5; D is possibly TRBD1 (5 bases). Germline lookup yields CDR1 LNHDA and CDR2 SQIVND (reference sequence). Trimming took off 3 bases at V and 0 bases at J, with 6 bases between the two ends. The CDR3 sequence is 14 residues long. For the CDR3, the DNA is TGTGCCAGTAGTATTCAGGGTAGCAATCAGCCCCAGCATTTT. It codes for CASSIQGSNQPQHF.

The chain employs TRBV15 and TRBJ1-2; a weak D match, TRBD1 (6 bases). V lost 0 bases, J lost 5 bases, and 13 bases lay in between. This CDR3 has 15 residues. The germline V gene encodes CDR1 LNHNV and CDR2 YYDKDF (reference sequence). CDR3 residues: CATSRDRGRGYGYTF. In DNA form, the CDR3 reads TGTGCCACCAGCAGAGACAGGGGCAGGGGTTATGGCTACACCTTC. The full variable domain, completed using reference TRBV15 and TRBJ1-2, is DAMVIQNPRYQVTQFGKPVTLSCSQTLNHNVMYWYQQKSSQAPKLLFHYYDKDFNNEADTPDNFQSRRPNTSFCFLDIRSPGLGDTAMYLCATSRDRGRGYGYTFGSGTRLTVV.

This chain links TRBV5-1 with TRBJ2-7; 8 nucleotides line up with TRBD2. The CDR3 is made up of 17 amino acids. V lost 4 bases to trimming and J lost 5 bases; unmatched junction nucleotides: 17. CDR1 is SGHRS and CDR2 is YFSETQ in the germline V gene. The DNA of the CDR3 is TGCGCCAGCAGCCAAAGTTTAACTAGCGGAGGGTCTCACGAGCAGTACTTC. This encodes CASSQSLTSGGSHEQYF.

The CDR3 loop is CASSFFLQGINEQFF. Written as DNA, the CDR3 is TGTGCCAGCAGCTTTTTCCTACAGGGGATCAATGAGCAGTTCTTC. J is TRBJ2-1 and V is TRBV7-9; 7 nucleotides agree with TRBD1. This CDR3 comprises 15 residues. CDR1 is SEHNR and CDR2 is FQNEAQ in the germline V gene (reference sequence). V lost 3 bases, J lost 6 bases, and 8 bases stayed unmatched.

Only one count was recorded for this clone. The chain has TRBV19 and TRBJ2-3; D is unclear. Between the trimmed V and J ends, which lost 4 bases and 0 bases, there was a span of 11 bases. The CDR3 loop spans 15 amino acids. Germline CDR1 and CDR2: LNHDA and SQIVND (reference sequence). Written as DNA, the CDR3 is TGTGCCAGTAGTAGAGGAGAGCTAAGCACAGATACGCAGTATTTT. It yields the protein CASSRGELSTDTQYF.

The CDR3 reads CALRGSYTEAFF. The CDR3 bases are TGTGCCTTAAGGGGATCGTACACTGAAGCTTTCTTT. The rearrangement joins TRBV30 to TRBJ1-1; tentative D call: TRBD1 (5 bases). This CDR3 contains 12 residues. V gave up 7 bases and J gave up 3 bases, with 12 bases separating them. Germline values: CDR1 GTSNPN, CDR2 SVGIG (reference sequence).

V is TRBV5-1 and J is TRBJ1-1; maybe TRBD1 (6 bases). CDR1 and CDR2 from the germline V gene are SGHRS and YFSETQ. V lost 4 bases and J lost 4, with 14 bases in between. The CDR3 extends over 14 amino acids. The CDR3 coding sequence is TGCGCCAGCAGCGTACAGGGTTTTGGCACTGAAGCTTTCTTT. Its translation: CASSVQGFGTEAFF.

V is TRBV18 and J is TRBJ2-7, with D tentatively TRBD2 (6 bases). Germline V gene sequence: CDR1 KGHSH, CDR2 LQKENI. The CDR3 contains 13 residues. V lost 6 bases to trimming and J lost 3 bases, with 12 bases between them. CDR3 in amino acids: CASSRTNLYEQYF. For the CDR3, the DNA is TGTGCCAGCTCCCGGACTAACCTCTACGAGCAGTACTTC.

The chain is built from TRBV7-9 and TRBJ1-2, with D tentatively TRBD1 (6 bases). Trimming shortened V by 5 bases and J by 4 bases, and 14 bases separated the two germline ends. The CDR3 has 14 amino acids. The germline V gene encodes CDR1 SEHNR and CDR2 FQNEAQ (reference sequence). The CDR3 reads CASSVSQGLYGYTF. The CDR3 DNA sequence: TGTGCCAGCAGCGTCTCACAGGGTCTCTATGGCTACACCTTC.